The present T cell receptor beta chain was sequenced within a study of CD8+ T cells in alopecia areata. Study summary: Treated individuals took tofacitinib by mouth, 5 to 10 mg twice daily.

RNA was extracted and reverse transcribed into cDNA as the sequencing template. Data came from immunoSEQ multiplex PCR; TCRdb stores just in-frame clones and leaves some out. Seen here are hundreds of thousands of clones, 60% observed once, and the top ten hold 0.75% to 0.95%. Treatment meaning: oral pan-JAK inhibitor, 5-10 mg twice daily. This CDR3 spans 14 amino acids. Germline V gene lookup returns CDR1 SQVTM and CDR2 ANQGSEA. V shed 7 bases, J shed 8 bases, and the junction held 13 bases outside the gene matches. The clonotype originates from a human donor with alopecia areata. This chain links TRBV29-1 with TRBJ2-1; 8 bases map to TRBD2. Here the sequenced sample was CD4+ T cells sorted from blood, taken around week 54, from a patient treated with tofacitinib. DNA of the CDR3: TGCAGCGCCGACGGGGGGGCGGTCAGGGATGAGCAGTTCTTC. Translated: CSADGGAVRDEQFF.